One TCR beta chain is described in this entry. This record comes from a study of cytomegalovirus exposure and HLA in healthy donors. With 60 Vbeta and 13 Jbeta primers, the PCR was carried out. TCRdb's table, derived via immunoSEQ multiplex PCR, lists solely in-frame clones and lacks some. The table records some 90,000 clones, roughly 63% of them present only once. Trimming took off 2 bases at V and 1 base at J, with 11 bases between the two ends. The CDR3 runs to 15 residues. Germline V gene sequence: CDR1 LNHDA, CDR2 SQIVND (reference sequence). Sample: PBMCs. The V call is TRBV19, the J call TRBJ1-1, with a possible D match to TRBD1 (5 bases). The TCR was taken from a boy between 10 and 17 years old in good health and CMV-seropositive. The CDR3 spells CASSILGLSNTEAFF. CDR3 sequence (DNA): TGTGCCAGTAGTATATTGGGACTGTCGAACACTGAAGCTTTCTTT.